The sequence of this T cell receptor beta chain was determined in a study of identical twins. Whole-study findings and limits: Out-of-frame alpha sequences common to twins were enriched for low generation probability. The authors drew conclusions from cross-sectional statistical analysis rather than following the same donors.

Healthy Caucasians, and only they, were the donors. J lost 8 bases, V lost 4 bases, and 9 bases had no gene match. The CDR3 totals 15 residues. The germline CDR1 and CDR2 sequences are SEHNR and FQNEAQ (reference sequence). A word on this clonotype: Its antigen remains unknown.

Unique molecular identifiers were present on the cDNA, which also gained a universal primer site by template switching. TCRdb re-analysed the 5' RACE reads in MiXCR, keeping a single row per CDR3 protein. The table has more than 1.5 million distinct CDR3 sequences, around 29% seen once. V usage is TRBV7-9 and J usage is TRBJ2-4; TRBD1 matches 9 bases. This sequence was found in a newborn girl in good health. Sequencing was carried out using cord blood. The CDR3 region is CASSSRTGGRDIQYF. The CDR3 bases are TGTGCCAGCAGCTCGCGCACAGGGGGCAGGGACATTCAGTACTTC.